The T cell receptor (beta chain) described here comes from a study of CD8 T cells in ankylosing spondylitis. Study-level findings and limits: Disease-linked clones were found to be CD8+ and relatively rare in peripheral blood. Earlier literature documents some of the motif variants in reactive arthritis synovial fluid and blood. A TCR beta motif of roughly eight highly homologous variants seemed to mark ankylosing spondylitis blood. Disease-linked clones reportedly showed significant enrichment in matched ankylosing spondylitis synovial fluid.

Using quantitative 5'-RACE with molecular barcodes, the authors made TCR beta libraries. TCRdb redid the calling of the 5' RACE reads with MiXCR, one entry per CDR3 protein. Of 750,000 to 850,000 distinct CDR3 sequences detected, about an eighth appear once; the ten largest clones hold 0.51%. The junction had 8 bases not matched to a gene; V was cut back by 8 bases and J by 4 bases. The CDR3 spans 14 residues. Germline values: CDR1 SEHNR, CDR2 FQNEAQ (reference sequence). This clonotype occurred a few times. Its antigen is still unknown. Material for sequencing was blood, either unsorted or a sorted T cell fraction (not recorded which). The chain joins TRBV7-9 to TRBJ2-1, with TRBD2 matching 7 bases. The sequence came from a male donor with ankylosing spondylitis. The CDR3 is CASWASGHYNEQFF. The CDR3 DNA is TGTGCCAGCTGGGCTAGCGGCCATTACAATGAGCAGTTCTTC.